These T cell receptor beta chains were read from a single sample in a study of blood T cell repertoires in COVID-19. Libraries were prepared by immunoSEQ multiplex PCR; TCRdb keeps only in-frame clonotypes and omits some of them. In the table there are about 120,000 clones, around 83% of which are singletons. Sequencing was carried out using PBMCs or T cells enriched from blood (not recorded which). The receptors come from a woman younger than 45 who had recovered from COVID-19. Both conserved end residues are part of each CDR3. Each record gives: J gene, V gene, clone size, CDR3 length, D gene, CDR3 protein, CDR3 DNA. A D gene is named only where the DNA matches it firmly. Part of the rows lack a size; the others show once, few, many or a class for expanded clones.

J: TRBJ2-2
V: TRBV5-1
size: -
length: 14
D: -
CDR3: CASSSTVSTGELFF
DNA: TGCGCCAGCAGCTCAACAGTTAGCACCGGGGAGCTGTTTTTT

J: TRBJ2-3
V: TRBV4-3
size: -
length: 15
D: -
CDR3: CASSQDQASTDTQYF
DNA: TGCGCCAGCAGCCAAGATCAGGCTAGCACAGATACGCAGTATTTT

J: TRBJ1-1
V: TRBV5-1
size: -
length: 14
D: -
CDR3: CASSPTGMNTEAFF
DNA: TGCGCCAGCAGCCCTACCGGTATGAACACTGAAGCTTTCTTT

J: TRBJ2-3
V: TRBV9
size: once
length: 21
D: TRBD2
CDR3: CASSARPPRPGTSGRPDTQYF
DNA: TGTGCCAGCAGCGCCAGACCCCCACGTCCCGGGACTAGCGGGAGACCAGATACGCAGTATTTT

J: TRBJ1-3
V: TRBV13
size: few
length: 17
D: TRBD1
CDR3: CASSLSSRTGAGNTIYF
DNA: TGTGCCAGCAGCTTATCTTCCCGGACAGGGGCTGGAAACACCATATATTTT

J: TRBJ1-1
V: TRBV2
size: few
length: 13
D: -
CDR3: CASSEARGAQAFF
DNA: TGTGCCAGCAGTGAAGCGCGGGGAGCACAAGCTTTCTTT

J: TRBJ1-2
V: TRBV5-1
size: -
length: 14
D: -
CDR3: CASSLWGGEYGYTF
DNA: TGCGCCAGCAGCCTGTGGGGAGGGGAGTATGGCTACACCTTC

J: TRBJ2-3
V: TRBV5-5
size: -
length: 15
D: -
CDR3: CASSSASGFTDTQYF
DNA: TGTGCCAGCAGCTCAGCGTCGGGATTCACAGATACGCAGTATTTT

J: TRBJ2-5
V: TRBV9
size: -
length: 15
D: -
CDR3: CASSTSGLIQETQYF
DNA: TGTGCCAGCAGCACCTCGGGACTGATCCAAGAGACCCAGTACTTC

J: TRBJ2-1
V: TRBV5-6
size: -
length: 15
D: TRBD2
CDR3: CANSWEGRSYNEQFF
DNA: TGTGCCAACAGCTGGGAGGGCCGCTCCTACAATGAGCAGTTCTTC

J: TRBJ2-3
V: TRBV11-2
size: -
length: 14
D: -
CDR3: CASSLGGGEDTQYF
DNA: TGTGCCAGCAGCTTAGGTGGAGGGGAAGATACGCAGTATTTT

J: TRBJ2-5
V: TRBV28
size: -
length: 11
D: -
CDR3: CASSPRETQYF
DNA: TGTGCCAGCAGCCCTCGGGAGACCCAGTACTTC

J: TRBJ2-7
V: TRBV3-1/TRBV3-2
size: -
length: 14
D: -
CDR3: CASSRQTNLYEQYF
DNA: TGTGCCAGCAGCCGACAGACAAATTTGTACGAGCAGTACTTC

J: TRBJ1-5
V: TRBV25-1
size: -
length: 13
D: TRBD1
CDR3: CASTGGAEQPQHF
DNA: TGTGCCAGCACAGGGGGCGCGGAGCAGCCCCAGCATTTT

J: TRBJ1-5
V: TRBV18
size: once
length: 13
D: -
CDR3: CATSRGGSQPQHF
DNA: TGTGCCACCTCGCGAGGGGGTAGTCAGCCCCAGCATTTT

J: TRBJ1-5
V: TRBV10-1
size: few
length: 16
D: -
CDR3: CASSGPQFKRNQPQHF
DNA: TGCGCCAGCAGTGGTCCCCAATTTAAGAGGAATCAGCCCCAGCATTTT

J: TRBJ2-2
V: TRBV7-9
size: once
length: 17
D: -
CDR3: CASSRLGGGAGTGELFF
DNA: TGTGCCAGCAGCCGTCTAGGGGGGGGCGCTGGCACCGGGGAGCTGTTTTTT

J: TRBJ1-6
V: TRBV7-8
size: -
length: 14
D: TRBD1
CDR3: CASTKGTGSSPLHF
DNA: TGTGCCAGCACCAAGGGGACAGGGAGTTCACCCCTCCACTTT

J: TRBJ2-1
V: TRBV13
size: -
length: 15
D: TRBD1
CDR3: CASSFGDRVDNEQFF
DNA: TGTGCCAGCAGCTTCGGGGACAGGGTAGACAATGAGCAGTTCTTC

J: TRBJ1-2
V: TRBV4-2
size: -
length: 17
D: -
CDR3: CASSQAGFDAGYYGYTF
DNA: TGTGCCAGCAGCCAAGCAGGTTTCGACGCAGGGTACTATGGCTACACCTTC

J: TRBJ1-5
V: TRBV4-1
size: -
length: 15
D: -
CDR3: CASSLRGGLGQPQHF
DNA: TGCGCCAGCAGCCTTCGGGGGGGACTTGGGCAGCCCCAGCATTTT

J: TRBJ1-1
V: TRBV5-8
size: -
length: 14
D: -
CDR3: CASSLGGLGTEAFF
DNA: TGTGCCAGCAGCTTGGGAGGGTTGGGCACTGAAGCTTTCTTT

J: TRBJ1-2
V: TRBV4-2
size: -
length: 16
D: -
CDR3: CASSQALGTTSYGYTF
DNA: TGTGCCAGCAGCCAAGCATTGGGGACAACGAGCTATGGCTACACCTTC

J: TRBJ1-6
V: TRBV2
size: -
length: 15
D: -
CDR3: CASSEEQGPRSPLHF
DNA: TGTGCCAGCAGTGAAGAACAGGGCCCTAGGTCACCCCTCCACTTT

J: TRBJ1-5
V: TRBV10-3
size: -
length: 11
D: -
CDR3: CAIQGSQPQHF
DNA: TGTGCCATCCAGGGGTCTCAGCCCCAGCATTTT

J: TRBJ1-2
V: TRBV7-2
size: once
length: 13
D: TRBD1
CDR3: CASSVDRGRGYTF
DNA: TGTGCCAGCAGCGTTGACAGGGGCAGGGGCTACACCTTC

J: TRBJ2-2
V: TRBV11-3
size: once
length: 16
D: TRBD2
CDR3: CASSLRLAGGRGELFF
DNA: TGTGCCAGCAGCTTGAGGCTAGCGGGAGGACGCGGGGAGCTGTTTTTT

J: TRBJ1-5
V: TRBV7-9
size: -
length: 16
D: -
CDR3: CASSLASGGLTQPQHF
DNA: TGTGCCAGCAGCTTAGCCTCCGGGGGACTAACACAGCCCCAGCATTTT

J: TRBJ1-2
V: TRBV29-1
size: -
length: 13
D: TRBD1
CDR3: CSVDRGRGLGYTF
DNA: TGCAGCGTTGATCGCGGCAGGGGGCTGGGCTACACCTTC

J: TRBJ1-1
V: TRBV19
size: -
length: 14
D: -
CDR3: CASSPQGGDTEAFF
DNA: TGTGCCAGTAGTCCGCAGGGAGGGGACACTGAAGCTTTCTTT

J: TRBJ2-3
V: TRBV19
size: -
length: 17
D: TRBD2
CDR3: CASSLSGTSGRGDTQYF
DNA: TGTGCCAGTAGCCTTTCCGGGACTAGCGGGAGGGGAGATACGCAGTATTTT

J: TRBJ2-3
V: TRBV29-1
size: -
length: 12
D: -
CDR3: CSVERGPDTQYF
DNA: TGCAGCGTTGAGCGGGGGCCAGATACGCAGTATTTT

J: TRBJ1-1
V: TRBV30
size: -
length: 14
D: TRBD1
CDR3: CAWSGLGTAIEAFF
DNA: TGTGCCTGGAGTGGTTTAGGGACAGCCATTGAAGCTTTCTTT

J: TRBJ1-2
V: TRBV28
size: once
length: 14
D: TRBD1
CDR3: CASSPPGTGNGYTF
DNA: TGTGCCAGCAGCCCACCGGGGACAGGGAATGGCTACACCTTC

J: TRBJ2-7
V: TRBV28
size: -
length: 13
D: -
CDR3: CASSLANPYEQYF
DNA: TGTGCCAGCAGTTTAGCTAACCCATACGAGCAGTACTTC

J: TRBJ2-2
V: TRBV3-1/TRBV3-2
size: -
length: 15
D: -
CDR3: CASSQPWGVTGELFF
DNA: TGTGCCAGCAGCCAACCCTGGGGAGTAACCGGGGAGCTGTTTTTT

J: TRBJ2-6
V: TRBV28
size: -
length: 16
D: TRBD1
CDR3: CASSPGQLSGANVLTF
DNA: TGTGCCAGCAGTCCGGGACAGCTCTCTGGGGCCAACGTCCTGACTTTC

J: TRBJ2-3
V: TRBV3-1/TRBV3-2
size: -
length: 16
D: -
CDR3: CASGHLLAASTDTQYF
DNA: TGTGCCAGCGGCCACCTACTAGCCGCTAGCACAGATACGCAGTATTTT

J: TRBJ1-3
V: TRBV5-6
size: -
length: 17
D: -
CDR3: CASSPGGIPYSGNTIYF
DNA: TGTGCCAGCAGCCCTGGGGGGATACCTTACTCTGGAAACACCATATATTTT

J: TRBJ1-6
V: TRBV14
size: -
length: 14
D: -
CDR3: CASSQVAGSSPLHF
DNA: TGTGCCAGCAGCCAAGTTGCAGGTTCCTCACCCCTCCACTTT

J: TRBJ2-7
V: TRBV28
size: -
length: 14
D: TRBD1
CDR3: CASSSPGQGDEQYF
DNA: TGTGCCAGCTCCAGTCCGGGACAGGGTGACGAGCAGTACTTC

J: TRBJ2-4
V: TRBV4-1
size: -
length: 18
D: TRBD2
CDR3: CASSQGGQRERAKNIQYF
DNA: TGCGCCAGCAGCCAAGGGGGGCAGCGGGAGAGGGCCAAAAACATTCAGTACTTC

J: TRBJ2-5
V: TRBV12-3/TRBV12-4
size: -
length: 12
D: -
CDR3: CASREGSRTQYF
DNA: TGTGCCAGCAGAGAGGGTTCTCGGACCCAGTACTTC

J: TRBJ2-6
V: TRBV20-1
size: -
length: 16
D: TRBD2
CDR3: CSASPGRASGANVLTF
DNA: TGCAGTGCTAGTCCAGGGAGGGCCTCTGGGGCCAACGTCCTGACTTTC

J: TRBJ1-2
V: TRBV28
size: -
length: 13
D: -
CDR3: CASDHRANYGYTF
DNA: TGTGCCAGCGACCACAGGGCCAACTATGGCTACACCTTC

J: TRBJ1-6
V: TRBV7-2
size: once
length: 15
D: -
CDR3: CASSLGPAYNSPLHF
DNA: TGTGCCAGCAGCTTGGGGCCCGCCTATAATTCACCCCTCCACTTT

J: TRBJ2-1
V: TRBV4-3
size: -
length: 16
D: -
CDR3: CASSQGASELYNEQFF
DNA: TGCGCCAGCAGCCAAGGTGCTAGCGAGCTTTACAATGAGCAGTTCTTC

J: TRBJ2-3
V: TRBV7-2
size: once
length: 17
D: TRBD2
CDR3: CASSSQWTSGSTDTQYF
DNA: TGTGCCAGCAGCTCCCAATGGACTAGCGGGAGCACAGATACGCAGTATTTT

J: TRBJ2-1
V: TRBV21-1
size: -
length: 16
D: -
CDR3: CASSKIGAGGGNEQFF
DNA: TGTGCCAGCAGCAAGATTGGAGCGGGAGGGGGCAATGAGCAGTTCTTC

J: TRBJ2-7
V: TRBV18
size: -
length: 15
D: TRBD2
CDR3: CASSEGSSGSYEQYF
DNA: TGTGCCAGCTCAGAAGGATCTAGCGGGTCCTACGAGCAGTACTTC

J: TRBJ1-6
V: TRBV11-2
size: once
length: 17
D: -
CDR3: CASSLRSSLALNSPLHF
DNA: TGTGCCAGCAGCCTACGGTCGAGCCTAGCTCTTAATTCACCCCTCCACTTT

J: TRBJ1-2
V: TRBV3-1/TRBV3-2
size: -
length: 18
D: TRBD1
CDR3: CASSHARQGSTPDYGYTF
DNA: TGTGCCAGCAGCCATGCCCGACAGGGCTCAACCCCGGACTATGGCTACACCTTC

J: TRBJ2-7
V: TRBV5-1
size: few
length: 18
D: -
CDR3: CASRSEGGDGGSSYEQYF
DNA: TGCGCCAGCAGGTCCGAAGGAGGGGACGGGGGTAGCTCCTACGAGCAGTACTTC